A selection of T cell receptor beta chains follows, all from one sample in a study of patients and donors after allogeneic stem cell transplantation. Each CDR3 protein gets one entry after TCRdb re-called the RT-PCR reads with MiXCR. The sample holds about 960,000 distinct CDR3 sequences, roughly 17% seen once. Sequencing was done on a sample of blood, either unsorted or a sorted T cell fraction (not recorded which). The receptors originated from a human donor who was either an allogeneic HSCT recipient or a stem cell or donor lymphocyte infusion donor (not recorded which). It is not recorded whose cells these are; they may come from a transplant donor. The CDR3 runs from the conserved cysteine through the conserved F or W. The D gene is left open where the match is weak. The size entry is marked missing in some rows and otherwise reads once, few, many or a size class.

>-|TRBV5-1|-|TRBJ2-7
CASSWGTDSYEQYF
TGCGCCAGCAGCTGGGGGACCGACAGCTACGAGCAGTACTTC
>many|TRBV9|-|TRBJ1-2
CASTVGGGNYGYTF
TGTGCCAGCACCGTCGGAGGCGGAAACTATGGCTACACCTTC
>many|TRBV12-3/TRBV12-4|-|TRBJ1-2
CASSSKPNYGYTF
TGTGCCAGCAGTTCCAAACCTAACTATGGCTACACCTTC
>-|TRBV6-1|TRBD1|TRBJ2-1
CASSRYRTGSYNEQFF
TGTGCCAGCAGTCGATACCGGACAGGTTCCTACAATGAGCAGTTCTTC
>few|TRBV20-1|-|TRBJ1-2
CSARVGPSLHGYTF
TGCAGTGCTAGAGTGGGACCAAGCCTTCATGGCTACACCTTC
>-|TRBV29-1|-|TRBJ2-2
CSVIRETGELFF
TGCAGCGTTATCAGGGAAACCGGGGAGCTGTTTTTT
>-|TRBV11-2|-|TRBJ2-3
CASSLVWRGERPDTQYF
TGTGCCAGCAGCTTAGTCTGGCGGGGTGAACGGCCAGATACGCAGTATTTT
>-|TRBV20-1|-|TRBJ1-1
CSALVGQPEAFF
TGCAGCGCTCTTGTCGGGCAGCCGGAAGCTTTCTTT
>-|TRBV29-1|TRBD1|TRBJ1-2
CSVEPGTGISGYTF
TGCAGCGTTGAACCCGGGACAGGGATTTCTGGCTACACCTTC
>few|TRBV20-1|TRBD1|TRBJ1-2
CSASPTGQRDRGYTF
TGCAGTGCTAGCCCCACGGGACAGCGGGACCGCGGCTACACCTTC
>few|TRBV13|-|TRBJ2-7
CASRRWGREDEQYF
TGTGCCAGCAGGCGGTGGGGCAGGGAGGACGAGCAGTACTTC
>-|TRBV2|-|TRBJ1-5
CASSDRRYQPQHF
TGTGCCAGCAGCGACAGGCGGTATCAGCCCCAGCATTTT
>few|TRBV7-9|-|TRBJ2-1
CASRSAPHNEQFF
TGTGCCAGCAGGTCGGCGCCTCACAATGAGCAGTTCTTC
>-|TRBV19|TRBD2|TRBJ2-6
CASSSGSTGANVLTF
TGTGCCAGTTCTAGCGGGAGTACTGGGGCCAACGTCCTGACTTTC
>-|TRBV7-3|-|TRBJ2-3
CASSFRAGQSTDTQYF
TGTGCCAGCAGCTTTCGGGCGGGACAATCCACAGATACGCAGTATTTT
>-|TRBV29-1|TRBD1|TRBJ2-7
CSAGQGISYEQYF
TGCAGCGCGGGACAGGGGATCTCCTACGAGCAGTACTTC
>-|TRBV7-3|TRBD1|TRBJ1-1
CASSLTLGGADTEAFF
TGTGCCAGCAGCTTAACGTTAGGGGGCGCAGACACTGAAGCTTTCTTT
>many|TRBV7-9|-|TRBJ2-1
CASSPKGNEQFF
TGTGCCAGCAGCCCTAAGGGCAATGAGCAGTTCTTC
>many|TRBV6-5|-|TRBJ1-1
CASSYSRVNTEAFF
TGTGCCAGCAGTTACTCGAGGGTAAACACTGAAGCTTTCTTT
>-|TRBV5-1|-|TRBJ1-2
CASSLGGEGGYTF
TGCGCCAGCAGCTTAGGCGGGGAGGGCGGCTACACCTTC
>-|TRBV5-4|-|TRBJ2-1
CASSLFSGREFF
TGTGCCAGCAGCTTATTCAGCGGGCGTGAGTTCTTC
>-|TRBV15|-|TRBJ1-6
CATSRGRDNNSPLHF
TGTGCCACCAGCAGGGGTAGGGACAATAATTCACCCCTCCACTTT
>few|TRBV7-2|-|TRBJ1-2
CASSLDRGRSSGYTF
TGTGCCAGCAGCTTAGACCGGGGAAGATCGAGTGGCTACACCTTC
>many|TRBV18|TRBD2|TRBJ2-7
CASSGTSGRSSYEQYF
TGTGCCAGCTCCGGGACTAGCGGACGGAGCTCCTACGAGCAGTACTTC
>many|TRBV24-1|-|TRBJ2-1
CATSDLRASYNEQFF
TGTGCCACCAGTGATTTGAGGGCCTCCTACAATGAGCAGTTCTTC
>few|TRBV11-2|-|TRBJ1-2
CASSLVGTPYGYTF
TGTGCCAGCAGCTTAGTGGGCACCCCCTATGGCTACACCTTC
>-|TRBV20-1|TRBD2|TRBJ2-1
CSARPDQGTSVYNEQFF
TGCAGTGCTAGACCCGATCAGGGGACTAGCGTGTACAATGAGCAGTTCTTC
>few|TRBV20-1|-|TRBJ2-2
CSARGAPNTGELFF
TGCAGTGCTAGGGGCGCACCCAACACCGGGGAGCTGTTTTTT
>few|TRBV6-2/TRBV6-3|TRBD2|TRBJ2-7
CASSYGGGLYEQYF
TGTGCCAGCAGTTATGGGGGGGGATTGTACGAGCAGTACTTC
>-|TRBV4-1|TRBD2|TRBJ2-5
CASSQDILAEETQYF
TGCGCCAGCAGCCAAGACATACTAGCGGAGGAGACCCAGTACTTC
>few|TRBV12-3/TRBV12-4|-|TRBJ1-2
CASSPVGADGYTF
TGTGCCAGCAGTCCCGTTGGTGCGGATGGCTACACCTTC
>-|TRBV18|TRBD1|TRBJ1-4
CASSPTGGDEKLFF
TGTGCCAGCTCACCGACAGGGGGGGATGAAAAACTGTTTTTT
>-|TRBV10-3|TRBD1|TRBJ2-2
CAIRVRDRGAGELFF
TGTGCCATTAGAGTTCGGGACAGGGGGGCCGGGGAGCTGTTTTTT
>-|TRBV9|-|TRBJ1-2
CASSVFGKGGDYGYTF
TGTGCCAGCAGCGTTTTTGGGAAGGGGGGAGACTATGGCTACACCTTC
>-|TRBV20-1|TRBD1|TRBJ2-5
CSARNQDRGLETQYF
TGCAGTGCTAGAAACCAAGACAGGGGGCTAGAGACCCAGTACTTC
>few|TRBV4-1|-|TRBJ1-5
CASSQLGLSNQPQHF
TGCGCCAGCAGCCAACTGGGACTTAGCAATCAGCCCCAGCATTTT
>-|TRBV11-1|-|TRBJ1-4
CASSSGVDEKLFF
TGTGCCAGCAGCTCAGGGGTGGATGAAAAACTGTTTTTT
>few|TRBV9|-|TRBJ2-3
CASSARTATDTQYF
TGTGCCAGCAGCGCCCGGACAGCCACAGATACGCAGTATTTT
>few|TRBV27|TRBD1|TRBJ2-2
CASSFSPPGQGSTGELFF
TGTGCCAGCAGTTTTTCTCCCCCGGGACAGGGCTCGACCGGGGAGCTGTTTTTT
>few|TRBV2|TRBD1|TRBJ1-2
CASRGTGPNYGYTF
TGTGCCAGCAGGGGGACAGGCCCTAACTATGGCTACACCTTC
>many|TRBV12-3/TRBV12-4|-|TRBJ2-5
CASSLAGDPSETQYF
TGTGCCAGCAGTTTAGCAGGAGACCCGAGCGAGACCCAGTACTTC
>-|TRBV5-1|-|TRBJ2-7
CASTYTNGPGAAYEQYF
TGCGCCAGCACCTACACAAATGGGCCGGGGGCCGCCTACGAGCAGTACTTC
>-|TRBV19|-|TRBJ2-1
CASSIDPQGEQFF
TGTGCCAGTAGTATAGACCCCCAAGGAGAGCAGTTCTTC
>few|TRBV28|-|TRBJ1-2
CASMTSNYGYTF
TGTGCCAGCATGACATCTAACTATGGCTACACCTTC
>-|TRBV20-1|-|TRBJ2-5
CSASQRGSGGIKETQYF
TGCAGTGCTTCCCAACGAGGGAGCGGAGGGATCAAAGAGACCCAGTACTTC
>few|TRBV5-1|TRBD2|TRBJ2-1
CASSEGLAAYNEQFF
TGCGCCAGCAGCGAGGGACTAGCGGCATACAATGAGCAGTTCTTC
>few|TRBV10-2|-|TRBJ1-2
CASSNFDINNYGYTF
TGCGCCAGCAGCAATTTCGACATAAATAACTATGGCTACACCTTC